This TCR beta chain was captured in a study of CD8+CD57+ T cells in acquired aplastic anemia. In the study overall: Sorted CD4+ plus CD8+ cells gave DNA averaging about 3.2 ug. Study-wide points: Between the patient and control groups, CD8+ Simpson's diversity did not differ significantly.

Note on this clonotype: Its antigen is unidentified.

Genomic DNA, serving as template, underwent TCR beta VDJ and CDR3 profiling. TCRdb re-analysed the reads in MiXCR, keeping a single row per CDR3 protein. Of around 190,000 distinct CDR3 sequences in the sample, roughly 56% were seen once. The specimen was sorted CD4+, CD8+, or CD8+CD57+ T cells (not recorded which) from PBMCs. The TCR sequence derives from a human donor in good health, serving as a control.

The CDR3 loop reads CASSLGTGPEAFF. The CDR3 DNA is TGTGCCAGCAGCTTAGGGACAGGGCCTGAAGCTTTCTTT. The chain couples TRBV7-2 to TRBJ1-1; TRBD1 matches at 8 bases. The CDR3 spans 13 residues. CDR1 and CDR2 (germline): SGHTA, FQGNSA. Germline trimming cut 1 base from V and 6 bases from J; bases unmatched to any gene: 1.